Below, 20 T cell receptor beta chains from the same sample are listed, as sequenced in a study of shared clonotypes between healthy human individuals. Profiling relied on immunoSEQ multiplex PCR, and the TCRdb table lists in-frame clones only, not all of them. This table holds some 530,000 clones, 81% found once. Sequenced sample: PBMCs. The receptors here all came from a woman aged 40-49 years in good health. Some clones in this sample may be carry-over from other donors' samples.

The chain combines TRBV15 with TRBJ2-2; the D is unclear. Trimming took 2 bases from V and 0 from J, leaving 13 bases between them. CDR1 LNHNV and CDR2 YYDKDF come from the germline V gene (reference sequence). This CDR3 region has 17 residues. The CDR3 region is CATSRSRGATNTGELFF. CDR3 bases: TGTGCCACCAGCAGATCCCGTGGCGCTACGAACACCGGGGAGCTGTTTTTT.

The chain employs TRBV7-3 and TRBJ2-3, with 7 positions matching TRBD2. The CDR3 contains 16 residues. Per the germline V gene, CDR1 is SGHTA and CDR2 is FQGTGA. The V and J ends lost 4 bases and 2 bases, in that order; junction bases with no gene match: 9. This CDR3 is CASSSFERGHTDTQYF. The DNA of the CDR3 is TGTGCCAGCAGCTCCTTCGAGCGGGGTCACACAGATACGCAGTATTTT.

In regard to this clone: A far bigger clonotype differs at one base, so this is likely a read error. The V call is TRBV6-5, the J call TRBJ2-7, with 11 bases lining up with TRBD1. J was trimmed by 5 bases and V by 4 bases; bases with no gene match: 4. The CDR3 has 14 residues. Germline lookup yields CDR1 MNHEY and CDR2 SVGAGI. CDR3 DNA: TGTGCCAGCAGTTCCAGGACAGGGGGCCACGAGCAGTACTTC. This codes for CASSSRTGGHEQYF.

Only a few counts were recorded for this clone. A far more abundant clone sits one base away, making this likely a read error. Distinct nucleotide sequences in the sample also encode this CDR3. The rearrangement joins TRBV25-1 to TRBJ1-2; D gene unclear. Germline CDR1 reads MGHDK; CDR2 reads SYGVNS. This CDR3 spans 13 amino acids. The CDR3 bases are TGTGCCAGCAGGGGCGGTCCAGCGGATGGCTACACCTTT. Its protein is CASRGGPADGYTF.

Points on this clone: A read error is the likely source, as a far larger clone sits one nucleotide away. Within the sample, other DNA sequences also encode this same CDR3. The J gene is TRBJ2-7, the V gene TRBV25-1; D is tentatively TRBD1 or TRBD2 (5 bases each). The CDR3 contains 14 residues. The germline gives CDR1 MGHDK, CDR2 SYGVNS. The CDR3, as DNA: TGCGCCAGCGGAGGAGACCGGGACGCCTACGAGCAGTACTTC. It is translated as CASGGDRDAYEQYF.

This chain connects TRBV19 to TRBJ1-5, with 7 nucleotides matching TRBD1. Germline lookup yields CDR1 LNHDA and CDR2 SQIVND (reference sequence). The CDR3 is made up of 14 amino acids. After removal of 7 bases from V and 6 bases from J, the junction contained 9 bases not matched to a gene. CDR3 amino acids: CASTREGAFQPQHF. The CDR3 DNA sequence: TGTGCCAGTACCCGGGAGGGGGCTTTTCAGCCCCAGCATTTT.

CDR3 loop: CASSFPNYGYTF. The CDR3 DNA sequence: TGTGCCAGCAGCTTTCCTAACTATGGCTACACCTTC. The chain links TRBV5-6 to TRBJ1-2; unclear D gene. The V end lost 2 bases, the J end lost 0 bases, and 2 bases lay between the germline ends. The CDR3 is 12 residues long. Germline assignment: CDR1 SGHDT and CDR2 YYEEEE.

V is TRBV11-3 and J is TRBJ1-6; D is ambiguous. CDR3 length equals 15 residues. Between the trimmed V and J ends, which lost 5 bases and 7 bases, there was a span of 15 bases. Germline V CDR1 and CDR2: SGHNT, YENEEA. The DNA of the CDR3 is TGTGCCAGCAGCGATTCGGGGAGAATCAATTCACCCCTCCACTTT. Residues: CASSDSGRINSPLHF.

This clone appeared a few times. CDR3 bases: TGTGCCAGCAGCTTAGCCATCCTAGCGGGAGGTAGCACAGATACGCAGTATTTT. This sequence encodes CASSLAILAGGSTDTQYF. The chain links TRBV7-8 to TRBJ2-3; 11 nucleotides line up with TRBD2. V was clipped by 0 bases and J by 0 bases; unmatched bases: 5. Per the germline V gene, CDR1 is SGHVS and CDR2 is FQNEAQ. The CDR3 consists of 18 residues.

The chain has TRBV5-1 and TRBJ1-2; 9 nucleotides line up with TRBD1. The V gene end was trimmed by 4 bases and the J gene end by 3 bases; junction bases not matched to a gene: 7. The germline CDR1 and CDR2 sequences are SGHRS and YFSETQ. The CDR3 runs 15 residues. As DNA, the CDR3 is TGCGCCAGCAGCCACACAGGGGGCCGGGACTATGGCTACACCTTC. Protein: CASSHTGGRDYGYTF.

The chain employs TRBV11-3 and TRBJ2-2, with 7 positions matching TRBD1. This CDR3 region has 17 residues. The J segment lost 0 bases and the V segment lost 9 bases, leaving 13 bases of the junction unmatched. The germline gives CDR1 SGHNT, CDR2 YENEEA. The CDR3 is CASQGDRVPSNTGELFF. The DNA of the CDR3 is TGTGCCAGTCAGGGAGACAGGGTTCCATCGAACACCGGGGAGCTGTTTTTT.

The CDR3 is CASSQDSGGPPYEQYF. DNA of the CDR3: TGCGCCAGCAGCCAAGATAGCGGGGGTCCCCCCTACGAGCAGTACTTC. The J gene is TRBJ2-7, the V gene TRBV4-1; 9 bases match TRBD2. The ends lost 0 bases at V and 2 bases at J; junction bases unmatched: 5. Germline loops: CDR1 MGHRA, CDR2 YSYEKL. The CDR3 runs 16 residues.

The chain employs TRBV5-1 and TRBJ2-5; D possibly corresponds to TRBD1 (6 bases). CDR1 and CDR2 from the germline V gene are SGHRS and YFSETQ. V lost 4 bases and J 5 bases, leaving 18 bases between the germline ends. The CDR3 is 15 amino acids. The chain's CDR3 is CASSPEGRGFETQYF. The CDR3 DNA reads TGCGCCAGCAGCCCTGAGGGCAGGGGTTTCGAGACCCAGTACTTC.

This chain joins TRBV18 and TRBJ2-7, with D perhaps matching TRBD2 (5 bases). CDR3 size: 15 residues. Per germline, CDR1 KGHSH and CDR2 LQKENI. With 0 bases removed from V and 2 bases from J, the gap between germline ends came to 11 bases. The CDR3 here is CASSPPSRAPYEQYF. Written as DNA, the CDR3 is TGTGCCAGCTCACCACCGTCGAGGGCCCCCTACGAGCAGTACTTC.

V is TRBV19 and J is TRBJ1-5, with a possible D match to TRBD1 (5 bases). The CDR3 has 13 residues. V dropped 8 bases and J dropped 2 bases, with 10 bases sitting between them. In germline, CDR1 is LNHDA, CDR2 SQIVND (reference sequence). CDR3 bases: TGTGCCAGTCAAAGGGGTGGCAATCAGCCCCAGCATTTT. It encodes CASQRGGNQPQHF. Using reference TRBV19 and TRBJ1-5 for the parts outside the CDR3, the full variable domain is DGGITQSPKYLFRKEGQNVTLSCEQNLNHDAMYWYRQDPGQGLRLIYYSQIVNDFQKGDIAEGYSVSREKKESFPLTVTSAQKNPTAFYLCASQRGGNQPQHFGDGTRLSIL.

The CDR3 sequence: CASSRREAVYGYTF. The CDR3 region has the DNA TGTGCCAGCAGCCGCCGGGAAGCGGTCTATGGCTACACCTTC. V and J are TRBV7-8 and TRBJ1-2; the D is unclear. In germline, CDR1 is SGHVS, CDR2 FQNEAQ. CDR3 length: 14 amino acids. Between the trimmed V and J ends, which lost 5 bases and 4 bases, there was a span of 14 bases. Based on the CDR3 plus reference TRBV7-8 and TRBJ1-2, the full variable domain is GAGVSQSPRYKVAKRGQDVALRCDPISGHVSLFWYQQALGQGPEFLTYFQNEAQLDKSGLPSDRFFAERPEGSVSTLKIQRTQQEDSAVYLCASSRREAVYGYTFGSGTRLTVV.

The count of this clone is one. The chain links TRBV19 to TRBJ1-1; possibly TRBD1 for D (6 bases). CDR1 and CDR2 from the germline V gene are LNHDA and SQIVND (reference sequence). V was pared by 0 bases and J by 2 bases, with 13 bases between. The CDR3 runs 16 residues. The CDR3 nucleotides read TGTGCCAGTAGTATAGAACCGGGGGCCCGAAACACTGAAGCTTTCTTT. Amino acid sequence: CASSIEPGARNTEAFF.

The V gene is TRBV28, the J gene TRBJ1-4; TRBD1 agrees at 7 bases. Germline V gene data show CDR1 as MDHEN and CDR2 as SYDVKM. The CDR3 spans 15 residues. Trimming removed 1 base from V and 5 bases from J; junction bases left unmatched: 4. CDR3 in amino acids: CASSLYRGPNEKLFF. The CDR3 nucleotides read TGTGCCAGCAGTTTATATAGGGGGCCGAATGAAAAACTGTTTTTT.

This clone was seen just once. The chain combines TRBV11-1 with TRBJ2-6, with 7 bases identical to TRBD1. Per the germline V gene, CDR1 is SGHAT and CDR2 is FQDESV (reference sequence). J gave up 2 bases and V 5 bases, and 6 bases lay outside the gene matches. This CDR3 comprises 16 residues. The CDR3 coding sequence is TGTGCCAGCAGCCTGACAGGGTTAACTGGGGCCAACGTCCTGACTTTC. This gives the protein CASSLTGLTGANVLTF.

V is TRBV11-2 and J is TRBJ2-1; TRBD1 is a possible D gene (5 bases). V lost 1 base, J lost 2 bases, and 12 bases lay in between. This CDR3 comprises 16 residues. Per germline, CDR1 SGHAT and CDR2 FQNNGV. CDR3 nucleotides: TGTGCCAGCAGCTTAGGTCCGGCAGGGACCTACAATGAGCAGTTCTTC. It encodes CASSLGPAGTYNEQFF.